The source of this TCR beta chain is a study of T cell responses to AZD1222 COVID-19 vaccine. The length of the CDR3 is 15 residues. Germline V gives CDR1 SNHLY, CDR2 FYNNEI. Between the trimmed V and J ends, which lost 3 bases and 3 bases, there was a span of 12 bases. This table comes from immunoSEQ multiplex PCR, and its TCRdb copy is limited to in-frame clones, with some not included. The profile shows some 99,000 clones, around nine tenths of them singletons. Study-level results: Every sample of the repertoires postdated the peak T cell response. Females made up more of the donors, who were largely white British, and clonal diversity may have come out too low. Spike-wide vaccine-associated CD4 TCRs dominated at 160-218 and 743-854. Nearly half of spike-specific TCRs reportedly target unmutated variant regions.

Points on this clone: The antigen is undetermined.

The chain carries TRBV2 and TRBJ1-5; tentative D call: TRBD1 (5 bases). Source: peripheral blood, taken 28 days after the second AZD1222 dose. The receptor was derived from an adult who received the AZD1222 COVID-19 vaccine. The DNA for the CDR3 is TGTGCCAGCAGTGAGGGACCGATTCCCAATCAGCCCCAGCATTTT. This translates into CASSEGPIPNQPQHF.